This is a list of T cell receptor beta chains from one sample in a study of long-term antiretroviral therapy in people with HIV. The data were produced by immunoSEQ multiplex PCR, yet TCRdb's version contains in-frame clones alone and is incomplete. The table shows approximately 15,000 clones, with approximately 90% occurring only once. Sequenced here: unsorted PBMCs, sampled 6.9 years after starting antiretroviral therapy. These receptors all stem from a middle-aged man with HIV. Both conserved end residues are part of each CDR3. The order of the fields is V gene, D gene, clone size, J gene, CDR3 protein, CDR3 DNA. The D gene is left open where the match is weak. Size is stated for part of the rows, as once, few or many counts, or as a class when the clone is expanded.

TRBV7-6	TRBD1	once	TRBJ2-7	CASSAHRGTTYEQYF	TGTGCCAGCAGCGCACACAGGGGGACAACCTACGAGCAGTACTTC
TRBV4-2	NA	NA	TRBJ2-7	CASSQERGQNYEQYF	TGTGCCAGCAGCCAAGAAAGGGGTCAAAACTACGAGCAGTACTTC
TRBV25-1	NA	NA	TRBJ2-7	CASSDVSSYEQYF	TGTGCCAGCAGTGATGTCTCCTCCTACGAGCAGTACTTC
TRBV27	TRBD2	once	TRBJ2-7	CASSFGGALGEQYF	TGTGCCAGCAGTTTCGGGGGGGCTCTTGGCGAGCAGTACTTC
TRBV29-1	NA	NA	TRBJ2-7	CSVVLGAYEQYF	TGCAGCGTCGTTCTTGGGGCCTACGAGCAGTACTTC
TRBV2	TRBD1	NA	TRBJ1-5	CASRDTGTGYSNQPQHF	TGTGCCAGCAGGGACACCGGGACAGGTTATAGCAATCAGCCCCAGCATTTT
TRBV30	NA	NA	TRBJ2-2	CAWSPSVAELFF	TGTGCCTGGAGTCCGAGTGTCGCGGAGCTGTTTTTT
TRBV7-2	TRBD2	NA	TRBJ2-3	CASSLDSGRTDTQYF	TGTGCCAGCAGCTTAGACAGCGGGAGGACAGATACGCAGTATTTT
TRBV9	NA	NA	TRBJ2-6	CASSFSGANVLTF	TGTGCCAGCAGCTTCTCTGGGGCCAACGTCCTGACTTTC
TRBV28	NA	NA	TRBJ1-5	CASSLFRDPKPQHF	TGTGCCAGCAGTTTATTCCGGGACCCGAAGCCCCAGCATTTT
TRBV9	NA	NA	TRBJ2-7	CASSVDRTYEQYF	TGTGCCAGCAGCGTAGACAGGACCTACGAGCAGTACTTC
TRBV5-5	NA	NA	TRBJ2-6	CASSGSRSGANVLTF	TGTGCCAGCAGCGGCTCTCGGTCTGGGGCCAACGTCCTGACTTTC
TRBV28	TRBD2	NA	TRBJ2-3	CASHGASGRSTDTQYF	TGTGCCAGCCATGGGGCCAGCGGGAGGAGCACAGATACGCAGTATTTT
TRBV29-1	NA	NA	TRBJ2-7	CSVEGQTRREQYF	TGCAGCGTTGAGGGTCAGACCAGGCGGGAGCAGTACTTC
TRBV4-2	TRBD2	NA	TRBJ2-7	CASSQAGTSGYEQYF	TGTGCCAGCAGCCAAGCCGGGACTAGCGGCTACGAGCAGTACTTC
TRBV18	NA	once	TRBJ2-2	CASSPGYNTGELFF	TGTGCCAGCTCACCAGGCTACAACACCGGGGAGCTGTTTTTT
TRBV10-3	NA	once	TRBJ1-1	CAITGPTSAEAFF	TGTGCCATCACCGGGCCTACCTCGGCCGAAGCTTTCTTT
TRBV7-9	NA	NA	TRBJ2-5	CASSTTPQETQYF	TGTGCCAGCAGCACGACACCCCAAGAGACCCAGTACTTC
TRBV4-3	TRBD1	NA	TRBJ2-2	CASSQSGQGITGELFF	TGCGCCAGCAGCCAATCGGGACAGGGGATCACCGGGGAGCTGTTTTTT
TRBV15	NA	once	TRBJ2-1	CATGVESSYNEQFF	TGTGCCACCGGGGTCGAGAGCTCCTACAATGAGCAGTTCTTC
TRBV5-1	NA	NA	TRBJ1-5	CASSAVGGGNQPQHF	TGCGCCAGCAGCGCCGTAGGGGGGGGCAATCAGCCCCAGCATTTT
TRBV4-3	NA	once	TRBJ2-1	CASSQDLAQGSEQFF	TGCGCCAGCAGCCAAGATTTGGCCCAGGGGAGTGAGCAGTTCTTC
TRBV28	TRBD1	NA	TRBJ2-7	CASRDWTGGLNEQYF	TGTGCCAGCAGGGACTGGACAGGGGGCCTCAACGAGCAGTACTTC
TRBV2	NA	NA	TRBJ2-3	CASSENVGTSTDTQYF	TGTGCCAGCAGTGAAAACGTCGGGACTAGCACAGATACGCAGTATTTT
TRBV28	NA	NA	TRBJ2-2	CASGNGRNTGELFF	TGTGCCAGCGGTAACGGAAGGAACACCGGGGAGCTGTTTTTT
TRBV28	NA	NA	TRBJ2-7	CASSYAGPSSYEQYF	TGTGCCAGCAGTTATGCCGGGCCCTCCTCCTACGAGCAGTACTTC
TRBV10-3	NA	NA	TRBJ1-1	CAISFGQRNTEAFF	TGTGCCATCAGTTTCGGACAGAGGAACACTGAAGCTTTCTTT
TRBV30	TRBD1	NA	TRBJ1-2	CAWSPDRGGGYTF	TGTGCCTGGAGTCCTGACAGGGGAGGTGGCTACACCTTC